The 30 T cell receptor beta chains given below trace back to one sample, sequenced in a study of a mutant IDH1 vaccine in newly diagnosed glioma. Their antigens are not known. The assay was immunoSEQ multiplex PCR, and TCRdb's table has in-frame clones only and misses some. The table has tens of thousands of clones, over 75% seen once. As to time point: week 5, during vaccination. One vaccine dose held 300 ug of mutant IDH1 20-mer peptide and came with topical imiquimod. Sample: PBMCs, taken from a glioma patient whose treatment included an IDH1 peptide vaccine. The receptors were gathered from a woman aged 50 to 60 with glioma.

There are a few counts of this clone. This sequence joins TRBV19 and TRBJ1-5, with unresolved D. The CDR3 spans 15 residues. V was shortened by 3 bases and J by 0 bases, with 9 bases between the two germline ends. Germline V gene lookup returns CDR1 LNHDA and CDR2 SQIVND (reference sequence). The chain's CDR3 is CASSIAEFSNQPQHF. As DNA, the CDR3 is TGTGCCAGTAGTATCGCCGAGTTTAGCAATCAGCCCCAGCATTTT.

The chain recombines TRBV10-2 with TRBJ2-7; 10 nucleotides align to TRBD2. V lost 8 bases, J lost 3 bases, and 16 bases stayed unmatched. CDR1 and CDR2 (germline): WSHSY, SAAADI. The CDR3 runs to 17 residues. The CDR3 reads CASSGSGLAGVGYEQYF. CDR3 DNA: TGCGCCAGCTCGGGGTCGGGGCTAGCGGGAGTCGGCTACGAGCAGTACTTC.

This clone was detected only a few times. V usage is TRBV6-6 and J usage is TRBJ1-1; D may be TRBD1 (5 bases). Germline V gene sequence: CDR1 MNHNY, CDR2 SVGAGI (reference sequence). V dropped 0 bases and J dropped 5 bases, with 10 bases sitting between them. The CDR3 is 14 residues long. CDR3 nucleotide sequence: TGTGCCAGCAGTTACTCGACGGGGGGAACTGAAGCTTTCTTT. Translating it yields CASSYSTGGTEAFF.

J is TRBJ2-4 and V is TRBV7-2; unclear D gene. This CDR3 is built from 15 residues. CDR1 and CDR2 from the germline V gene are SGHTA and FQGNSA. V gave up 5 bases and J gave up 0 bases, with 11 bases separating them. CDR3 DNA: TGTGCCAGCAGCGTACCAGGATTAGCCAAAAACATTCAGTACTTC. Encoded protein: CASSVPGLAKNIQYF.

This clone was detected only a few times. The CDR3 is CASGFSSVEQFF. DNA of the CDR3: TGTGCCAGCGGGTTTAGCTCTGTTGAGCAGTTCTTC. This chain uses TRBV14 with TRBJ2-1; D not certain. V lost 8 bases, J lost 9 bases, and 14 bases lay in between. Germline assignment: CDR1 SGHDN and CDR2 FVKESK. The CDR3 totals 12 residues.

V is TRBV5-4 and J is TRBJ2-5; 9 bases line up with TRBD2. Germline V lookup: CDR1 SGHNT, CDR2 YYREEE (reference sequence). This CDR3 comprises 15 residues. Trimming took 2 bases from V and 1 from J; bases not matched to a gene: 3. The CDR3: CASSLFSGGQETQYF. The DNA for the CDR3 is TGTGCCAGCAGCTTATTTAGCGGGGGCCAAGAGACCCAGTACTTC.

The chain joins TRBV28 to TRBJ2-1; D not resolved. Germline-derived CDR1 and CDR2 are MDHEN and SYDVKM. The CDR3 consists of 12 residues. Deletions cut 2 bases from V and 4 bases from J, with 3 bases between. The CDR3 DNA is TGTGCCAGCAGTTTACCTTACAATGAGCAGTTCTTC. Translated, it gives CASSLPYNEQFF.

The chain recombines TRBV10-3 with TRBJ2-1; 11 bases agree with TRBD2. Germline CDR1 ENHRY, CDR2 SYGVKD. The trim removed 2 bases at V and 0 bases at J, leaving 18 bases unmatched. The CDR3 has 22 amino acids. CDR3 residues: CAISEPPGLAGGSRSSYNEQFF. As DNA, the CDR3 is TGTGCCATCAGTGAGCCACCTGGGTTAGCGGGAGGGTCTAGGAGCTCCTACAATGAGCAGTTCTTC.

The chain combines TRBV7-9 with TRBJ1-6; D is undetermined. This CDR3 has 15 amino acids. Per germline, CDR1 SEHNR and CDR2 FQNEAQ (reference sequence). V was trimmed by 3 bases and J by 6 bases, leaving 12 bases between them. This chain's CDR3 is CASSLAGVPNSPLHF. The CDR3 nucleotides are TGTGCCAGCAGCTTGGCCGGTGTCCCTAATTCACCCCTCCACTTT.

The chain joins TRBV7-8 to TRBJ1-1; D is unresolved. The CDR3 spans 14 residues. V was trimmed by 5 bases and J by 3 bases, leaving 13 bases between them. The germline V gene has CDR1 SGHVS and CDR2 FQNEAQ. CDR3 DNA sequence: TGTGCCAGCAGCGCCCTCGGGTTGGACACTGAAGCTTTCTTT. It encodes CASSALGLDTEAFF.

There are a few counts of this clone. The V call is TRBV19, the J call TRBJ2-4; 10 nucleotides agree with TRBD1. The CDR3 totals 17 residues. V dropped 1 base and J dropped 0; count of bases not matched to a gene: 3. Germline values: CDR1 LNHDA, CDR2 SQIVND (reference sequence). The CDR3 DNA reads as TGTGCCAGTAGTATAGGAGGGGACAGGGGAGCCAAAAACATTCAGTACTTC. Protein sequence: CASSIGGDRGAKNIQYF.

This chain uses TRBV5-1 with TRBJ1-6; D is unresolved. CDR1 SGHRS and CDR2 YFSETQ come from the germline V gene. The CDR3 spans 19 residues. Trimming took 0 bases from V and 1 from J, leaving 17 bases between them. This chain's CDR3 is CASSLGGLSLPSYNSPLHF. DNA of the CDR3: TGCGCCAGCAGCTTGGGGGGTTTGTCACTACCGTCCTATAATTCACCCCTCCACTTT.

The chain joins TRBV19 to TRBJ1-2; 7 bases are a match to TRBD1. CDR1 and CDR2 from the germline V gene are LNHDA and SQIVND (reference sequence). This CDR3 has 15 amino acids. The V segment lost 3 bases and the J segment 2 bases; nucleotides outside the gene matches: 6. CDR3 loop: CASSIQSTGNYGYTF. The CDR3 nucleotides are TGTGCCAGTAGTATCCAATCGACAGGGAACTATGGCTACACCTTC.

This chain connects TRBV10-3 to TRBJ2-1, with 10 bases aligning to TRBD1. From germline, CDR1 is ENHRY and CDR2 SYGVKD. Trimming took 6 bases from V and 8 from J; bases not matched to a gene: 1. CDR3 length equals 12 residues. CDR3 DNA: TGTGCCATCAGAGGGACAGGGGATGAGCAGTTCTTC. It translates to CAIRGTGDEQFF.

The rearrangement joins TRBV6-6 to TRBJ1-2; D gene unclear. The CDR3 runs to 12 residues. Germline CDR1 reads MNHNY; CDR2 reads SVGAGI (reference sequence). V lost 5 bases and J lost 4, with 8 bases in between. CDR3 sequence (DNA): TGTGCCAGCAGTCAAGAAATCTATGGCTACACCTTC. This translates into CASSQEIYGYTF.

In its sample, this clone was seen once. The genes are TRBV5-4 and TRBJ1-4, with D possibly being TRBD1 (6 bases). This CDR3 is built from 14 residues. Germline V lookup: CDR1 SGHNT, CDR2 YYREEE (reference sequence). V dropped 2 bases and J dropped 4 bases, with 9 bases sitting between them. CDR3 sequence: CASSFEQGNEKLFF. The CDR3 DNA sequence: TGTGCCAGCAGCTTTGAACAGGGTAATGAAAAACTGTTTTTT.

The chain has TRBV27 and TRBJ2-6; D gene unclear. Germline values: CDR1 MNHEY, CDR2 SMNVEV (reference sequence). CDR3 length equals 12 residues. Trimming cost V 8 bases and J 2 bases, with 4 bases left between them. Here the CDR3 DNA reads TGTGCCAGCGCGGCTGGGGCCAACGTCCTGACTTTC. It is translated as CASAAGANVLTF.

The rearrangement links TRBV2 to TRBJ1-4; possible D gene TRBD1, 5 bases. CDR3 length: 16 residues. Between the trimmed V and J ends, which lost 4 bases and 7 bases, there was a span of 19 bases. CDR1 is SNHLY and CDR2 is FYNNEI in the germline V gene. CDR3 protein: CASSAGRGGYGEKLFF. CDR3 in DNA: TGTGCCAGCAGTGCGGGACGGGGTGGGTACGGTGAAAAACTGTTTTTT.

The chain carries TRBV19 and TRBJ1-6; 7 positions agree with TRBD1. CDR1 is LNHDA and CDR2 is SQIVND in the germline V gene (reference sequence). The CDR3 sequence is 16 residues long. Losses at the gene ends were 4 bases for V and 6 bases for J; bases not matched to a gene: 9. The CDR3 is CASSKRDSGFNSPLHF. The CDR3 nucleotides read TGTGCCAGTAGTAAAAGGGACAGTGGATTTAATTCACCCCTCCACTTT.

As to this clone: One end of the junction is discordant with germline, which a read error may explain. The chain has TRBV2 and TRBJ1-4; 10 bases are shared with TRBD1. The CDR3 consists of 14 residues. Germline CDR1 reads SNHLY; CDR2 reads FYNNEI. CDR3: CAGSFDRGREKLFF. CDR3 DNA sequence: TGTGCCGGCAGTTTCGACAGGGGGCGTGAAAAACTGTTTTTT.

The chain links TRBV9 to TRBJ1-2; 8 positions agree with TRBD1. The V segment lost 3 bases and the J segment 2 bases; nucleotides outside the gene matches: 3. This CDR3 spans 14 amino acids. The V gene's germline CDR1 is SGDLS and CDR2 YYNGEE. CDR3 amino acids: CASSDGDRNYGYTF. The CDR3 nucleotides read TGTGCCAGCAGCGACGGGGACAGGAACTATGGCTACACCTTC.

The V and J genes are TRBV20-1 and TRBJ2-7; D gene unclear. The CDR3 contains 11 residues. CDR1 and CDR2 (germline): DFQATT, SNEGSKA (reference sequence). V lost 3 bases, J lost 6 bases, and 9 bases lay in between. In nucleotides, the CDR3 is TGCAGTGCTAGTCCATCGGCCGAGCAGTACTTC. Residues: CSASPSAEQYF.

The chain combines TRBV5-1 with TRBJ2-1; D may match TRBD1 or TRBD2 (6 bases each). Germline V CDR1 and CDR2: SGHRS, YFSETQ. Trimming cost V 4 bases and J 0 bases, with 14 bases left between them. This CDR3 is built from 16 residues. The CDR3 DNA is TGCGCCAGCAGCGCATTAGGAGGGGGCTCCTACAATGAGCAGTTCTTC. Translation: CASSALGGGSYNEQFF. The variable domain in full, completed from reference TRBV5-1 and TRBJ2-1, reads KAGVTQTPRYLIKTRGQQVTLSCSPISGHRSVSWYQQTPGQGLQFLFEYFSETQRNKGNFPGRFSGRQFSNSRSEMNVSTLELGDSALYLCASSALGGGSYNEQFFGPGTRLTVL.

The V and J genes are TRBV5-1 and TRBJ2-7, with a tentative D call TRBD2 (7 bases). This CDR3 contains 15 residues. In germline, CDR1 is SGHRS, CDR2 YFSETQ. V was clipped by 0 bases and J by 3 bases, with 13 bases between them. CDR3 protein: CASSLEGGFRYEQYF. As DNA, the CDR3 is TGCGCCAGCAGCTTGGAGGGGGGGTTTCGCTACGAGCAGTACTTC.

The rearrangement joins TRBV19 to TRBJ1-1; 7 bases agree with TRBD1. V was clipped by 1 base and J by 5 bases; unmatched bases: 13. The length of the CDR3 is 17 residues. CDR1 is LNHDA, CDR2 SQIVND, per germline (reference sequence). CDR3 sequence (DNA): TGTGCCAGTAGTATAGGGAGAGGGGGCGAGGTTCGAACTGAAGCTTTCTTT. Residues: CASSIGRGGEVRTEAFF. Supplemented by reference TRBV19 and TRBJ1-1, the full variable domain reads DGGITQSPKYLFRKEGQNVTLSCEQNLNHDAMYWYRQDPGQGLRLIYYSQIVNDFQKGDIAEGYSVSREKKESFPLTVTSAQKNPTAFYLCASSIGRGGEVRTEAFFGQGTRLTVV.

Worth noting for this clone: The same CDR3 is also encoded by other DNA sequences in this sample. The CDR3 DNA sequence: TGTGCCAGTAGTATGGTGGGTTCCTACAATGAGCAGTTCTTC. As protein: CASSMVGSYNEQFF. The J gene is TRBJ2-1, the V gene TRBV19; D is unclear. The CDR3 runs 14 residues. CDR1 is LNHDA and CDR2 is SQIVND in the germline V gene (reference sequence). Trimming pared 3 bases from V and 1 base from J, leaving 7 bases between.

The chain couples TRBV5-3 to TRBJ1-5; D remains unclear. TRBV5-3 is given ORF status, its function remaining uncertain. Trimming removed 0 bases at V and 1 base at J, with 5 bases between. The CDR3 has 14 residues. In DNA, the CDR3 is TGTGCCAGAAGCTTGGCTAAGAGCAATCAGCCCCAGCATTTT. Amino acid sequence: CARSLAKSNQPQHF.

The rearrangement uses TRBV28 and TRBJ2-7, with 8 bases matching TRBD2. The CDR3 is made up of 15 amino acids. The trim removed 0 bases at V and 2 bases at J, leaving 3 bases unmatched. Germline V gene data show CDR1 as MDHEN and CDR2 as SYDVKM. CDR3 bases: TGTGCCAGCAGTTTATGGGCGGGAGGAACCTACGAGCAGTACTTC. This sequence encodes CASSLWAGGTYEQYF.

Here the CDR3 DNA reads TGCAGTGCTAGAGTGTACAATGAGCAGTTCTTC. This sequence encodes CSARVYNEQFF. This chain links TRBV20-1 with TRBJ2-1; D gene unclear. Trimming shortened V by 1 base and J by 4 bases, and 2 bases separated the two germline ends. Germline lookup yields CDR1 DFQATT and CDR2 SNEGSKA (reference sequence). The CDR3 is 11 amino acids.

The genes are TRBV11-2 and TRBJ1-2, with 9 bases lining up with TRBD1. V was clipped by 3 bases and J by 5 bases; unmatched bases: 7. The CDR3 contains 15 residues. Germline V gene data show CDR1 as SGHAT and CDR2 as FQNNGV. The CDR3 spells CASSFRFGQGYGYTF. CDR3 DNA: TGTGCCAGCAGCTTCCGCTTCGGACAGGGGTATGGCTACACCTTC.